A single sample is the source of the 8 T cell receptor beta chains below, sequenced in a study of CD8 T cells in cerebrospinal fluid in Alzheimer's disease. TCRdb reprocessed the 10x single-cell sequencing reads; each CDR3 protein has one entry and no DNA is given. The sample has over 950 distinct CDR3 sequences. The sequencing input was cerebrospinal fluid. These TCRs come from a human donor in good health.

This clonotype ranks as medium-sized in terms of frequency. The J gene is TRBJ2-5, the V gene TRBV19. This CDR3 is 14 amino acids long. Germline V gives CDR1 LNHDA, CDR2 SQIVND (reference sequence). The CDR3 sequence is CASSILGVVETQYF.

This clonotype is deemed medium-sized by its frequency. The gene calls are TRBV20-1 and TRBJ1-2; the TCRdb D gene call, TRBD1, has no DNA to confirm it. Germline CDR1 and CDR2: DFQATT and SNEGSKA (reference sequence). This CDR3 is built from 13 residues. CDR3 residues: CSAWDRGRDGYTF.

This clonotype is medium-sized by frequency. The chain joins TRBV23-1 to TRBJ2-7; no DNA is available, so the TRBD1 call from TCRdb remains unchecked. TRBV23-1 belongs to the ORF category, with a function that is uncertain. The CDR3 extends over 16 amino acids. Here the CDR3 reads CASSQKTDFPSYEQYF.

The V gene is TRBV3-1, the J gene TRBJ2-7. The CDR3 has 12 amino acids. Germline V gene sequence: CDR1 LGHDT, CDR2 YNNKEL (reference sequence). The CDR3 sequence is CASSQEGYEQYF.

This clonotype registers medium-sized by frequency. This chain links TRBV5-4 with TRBJ2-7; as DNA is missing, the TRBD2 call by TCRdb cannot be tested. This CDR3 has 12 residues. Germline lookup yields CDR1 SGHNT and CDR2 YYREEE (reference sequence). The CDR3 region is CASSLAGLVPYF.

Frequency places this clonotype as medium-sized. The V call is TRBV27, the J call TRBJ1-5. The CDR3 loop spans 13 amino acids. Germline V gene sequence: CDR1 MNHEY, CDR2 SMNVEV (reference sequence). The CDR3 reads CASSLRTYQPQHF.

Judged by frequency, this clonotype is medium-sized. The J gene is TRBJ2-5, the V gene TRBV5-6; TCRdb picks TRBD2, but there is no DNA to check that call. The germline V gene encodes CDR1 SGHDT and CDR2 YYEEEE. This CDR3 has 15 amino acids. The CDR3 region is CASSPTAGGAGTQYF.

The chain uses TRBV5-4 and TRBJ2-2; TCRdb outputs TRBD2, but without DNA this stays unchecked. This CDR3 contains 15 residues. CDR1 and CDR2 (germline): SGHNT, YYREEE (reference sequence). CDR3 sequence reads: CASSLVTGGTGELFF.